This TCR beta chain stems from a study of cytomegalovirus exposure and HLA in healthy donors. TCRdb's copy holds only in-frame clones and misses some; the assay was immunoSEQ multiplex PCR. The table lists around 250,000 clones, nearly 90% of them singletons. J lost 3 bases, V lost 5 bases, and 6 bases had no gene match. Germline CDR1 MNHNS, CDR2 SASEGT. CDR3 length: 14 residues. Donors were drawn from the 120-subject validation cohort, separate from the approximately 680-subject first cohort. Study results and caveats: TCR beta chains numbering some 160 were designated cytomegalovirus-associated.

For this clone: As yet, its antigen is unknown.

The gene calls are TRBV6-1 and TRBJ1-2; 7 bases are shared with TRBD1. Material: PBMCs. The TCR comes from a woman aged 18-29 years in good health and CMV-seronegative. The CDR3 spells CASSTGDGDYGYTF. The CDR3 nucleotides are TGTGCCAGCAGTACAGGGGACGGTGACTATGGCTACACCTTC.